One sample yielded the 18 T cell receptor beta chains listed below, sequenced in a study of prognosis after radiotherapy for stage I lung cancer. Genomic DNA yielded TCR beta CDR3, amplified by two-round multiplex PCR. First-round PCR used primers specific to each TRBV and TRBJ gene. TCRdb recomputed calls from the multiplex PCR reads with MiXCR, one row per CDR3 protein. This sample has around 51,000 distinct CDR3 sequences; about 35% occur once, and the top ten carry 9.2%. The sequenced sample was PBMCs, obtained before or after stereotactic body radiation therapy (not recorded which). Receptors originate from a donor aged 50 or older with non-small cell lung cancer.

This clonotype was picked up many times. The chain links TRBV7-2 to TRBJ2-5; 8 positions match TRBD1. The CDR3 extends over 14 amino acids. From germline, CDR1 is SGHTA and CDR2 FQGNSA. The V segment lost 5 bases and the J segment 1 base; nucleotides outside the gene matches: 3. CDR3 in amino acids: CASSPDRGQETQYF. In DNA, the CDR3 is TGTGCCAGCAGCCCAGACAGGGGCCAAGAGACCCAGTACTTC.

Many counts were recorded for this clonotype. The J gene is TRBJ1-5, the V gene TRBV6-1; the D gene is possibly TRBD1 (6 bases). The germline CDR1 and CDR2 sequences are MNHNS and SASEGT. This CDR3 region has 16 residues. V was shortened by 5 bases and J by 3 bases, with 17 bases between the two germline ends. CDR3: CASSLWGGAFNQPQHF. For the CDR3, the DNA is TGTGCCAGCAGTCTGTGGGGGGGCGCCTTCAATCAGCCCCAGCATTTT.

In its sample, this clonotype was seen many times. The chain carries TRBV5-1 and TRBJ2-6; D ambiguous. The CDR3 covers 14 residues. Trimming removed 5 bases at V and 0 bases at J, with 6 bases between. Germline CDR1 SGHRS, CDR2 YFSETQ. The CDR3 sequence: CASSFRSGANVLTF. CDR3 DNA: TGCGCCAGCAGTTTCCGCTCTGGGGCCAACGTCCTGACTTTC.

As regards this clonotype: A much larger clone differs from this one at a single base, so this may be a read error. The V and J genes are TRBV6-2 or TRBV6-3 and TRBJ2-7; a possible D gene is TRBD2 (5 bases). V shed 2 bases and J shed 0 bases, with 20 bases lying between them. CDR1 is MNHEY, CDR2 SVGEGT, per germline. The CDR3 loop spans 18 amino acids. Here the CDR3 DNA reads TGTGCCAGCAGTTACCGACTCCTCGGGGTGTCAATCTCCTACGAGCAGTACTTC. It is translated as CASSYRLLGVSISYEQYF.

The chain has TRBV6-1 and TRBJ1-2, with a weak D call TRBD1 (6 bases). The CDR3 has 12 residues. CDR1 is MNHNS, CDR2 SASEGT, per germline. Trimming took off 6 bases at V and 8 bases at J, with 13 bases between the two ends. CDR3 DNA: TGTGCCAGCAGGGGGACAACCTCGGGCTACACCTTC. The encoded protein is CASRGTTSGYTF.

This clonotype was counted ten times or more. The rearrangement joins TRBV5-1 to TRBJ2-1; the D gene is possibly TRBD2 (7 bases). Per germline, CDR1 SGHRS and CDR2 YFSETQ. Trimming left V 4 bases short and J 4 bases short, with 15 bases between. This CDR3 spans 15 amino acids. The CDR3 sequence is CASSREAGHYNEQFF. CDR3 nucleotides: TGCGCCAGCAGCCGGGAGGCGGGACATTACAATGAGCAGTTCTTC.

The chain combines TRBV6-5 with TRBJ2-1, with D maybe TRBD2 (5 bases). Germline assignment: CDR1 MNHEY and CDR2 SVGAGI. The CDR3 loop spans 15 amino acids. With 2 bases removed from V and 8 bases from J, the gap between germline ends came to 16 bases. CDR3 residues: CASSYGPSTRDEQFF. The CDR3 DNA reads TGTGCCAGCAGTTACGGCCCTAGCACCCGGGATGAGCAGTTCTTC.

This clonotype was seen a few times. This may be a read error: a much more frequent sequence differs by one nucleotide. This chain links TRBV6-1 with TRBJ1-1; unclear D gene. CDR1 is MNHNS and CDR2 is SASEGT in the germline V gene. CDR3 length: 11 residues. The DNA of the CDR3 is TGTGCCAGCGGGCTGCGGGCTGAAGCTTCCTTT. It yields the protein CASGLRAEASF.

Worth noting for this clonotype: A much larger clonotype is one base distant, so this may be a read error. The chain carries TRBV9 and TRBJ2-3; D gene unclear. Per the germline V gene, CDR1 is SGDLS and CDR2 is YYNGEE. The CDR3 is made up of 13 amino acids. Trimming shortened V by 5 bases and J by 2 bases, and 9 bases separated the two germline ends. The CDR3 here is CASSEKNTDTQYF. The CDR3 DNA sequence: TGTGCCAGCAGTGAGAAAAACACAGATACGCAGTATTTT.

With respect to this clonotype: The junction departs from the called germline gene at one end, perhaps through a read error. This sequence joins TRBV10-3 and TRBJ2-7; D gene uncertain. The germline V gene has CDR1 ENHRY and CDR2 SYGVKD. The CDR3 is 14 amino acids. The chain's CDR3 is CSISESTTWKQQYF. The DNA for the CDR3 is TGTTCCATCAGTGAGTCAACTACCTGGAAACAGCAGTACTTC.

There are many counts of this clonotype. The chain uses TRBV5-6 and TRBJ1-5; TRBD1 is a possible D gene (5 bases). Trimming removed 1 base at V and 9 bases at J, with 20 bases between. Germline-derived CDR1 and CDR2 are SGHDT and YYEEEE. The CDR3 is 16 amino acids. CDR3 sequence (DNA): TGTGCCAGCAGCTTGTTGACCCAGGGTCCACGGGGGCCCCAGCATTTT. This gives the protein CASSLLTQGPRGPQHF.

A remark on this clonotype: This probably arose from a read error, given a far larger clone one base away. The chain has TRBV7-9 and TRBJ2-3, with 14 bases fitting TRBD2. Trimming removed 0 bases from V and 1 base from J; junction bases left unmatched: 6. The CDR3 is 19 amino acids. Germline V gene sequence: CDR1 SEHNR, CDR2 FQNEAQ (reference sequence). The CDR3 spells CASSLAGLAGARRTDTQYF. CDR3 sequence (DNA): TGTGCCAGCAGCTTAGCGGGACTAGCGGGGGCGCGTCGCACAGATACGCAGTATTTT.

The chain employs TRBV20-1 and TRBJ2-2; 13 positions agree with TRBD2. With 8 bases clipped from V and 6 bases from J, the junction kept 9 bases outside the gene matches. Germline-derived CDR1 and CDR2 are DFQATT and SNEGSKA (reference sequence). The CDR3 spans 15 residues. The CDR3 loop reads CSSKRLAGGPGELFF. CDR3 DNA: TGCAGTTCTAAAAGACTAGCGGGAGGCCCCGGGGAGCTGTTTTTT.

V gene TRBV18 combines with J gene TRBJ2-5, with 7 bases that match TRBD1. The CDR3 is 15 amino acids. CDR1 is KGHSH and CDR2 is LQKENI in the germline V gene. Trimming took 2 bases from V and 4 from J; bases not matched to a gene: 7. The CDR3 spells CASSPSRAGGETQYF. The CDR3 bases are TGTGCCAGCTCACCATCTCGGGCAGGGGGAGAGACCCAGTACTTC.

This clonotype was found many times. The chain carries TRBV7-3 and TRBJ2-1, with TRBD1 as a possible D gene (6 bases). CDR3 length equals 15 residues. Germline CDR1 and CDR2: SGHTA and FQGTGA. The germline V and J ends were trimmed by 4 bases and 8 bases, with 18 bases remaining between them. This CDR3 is CASSSQGLGVDEQFF. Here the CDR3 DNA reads TGTGCCAGCAGCTCCCAGGGGCTAGGCGTGGATGAGCAGTTCTTC.

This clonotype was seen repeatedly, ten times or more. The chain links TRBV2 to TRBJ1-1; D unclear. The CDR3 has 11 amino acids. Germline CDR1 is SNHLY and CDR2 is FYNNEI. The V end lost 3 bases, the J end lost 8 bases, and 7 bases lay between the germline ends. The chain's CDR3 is CASSDVGEAFF. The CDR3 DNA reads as TGTGCCAGCAGTGACGTCGGGGAAGCTTTCTTT.

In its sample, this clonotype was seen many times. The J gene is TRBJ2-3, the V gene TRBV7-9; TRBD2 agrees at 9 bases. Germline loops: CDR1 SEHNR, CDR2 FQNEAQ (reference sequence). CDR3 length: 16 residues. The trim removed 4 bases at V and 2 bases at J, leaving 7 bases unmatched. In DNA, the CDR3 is TGTGCCAGCAGCTACATGACTAGCGGACCCACAGATACGCAGTATTTT. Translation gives CASSYMTSGPTDTQYF.

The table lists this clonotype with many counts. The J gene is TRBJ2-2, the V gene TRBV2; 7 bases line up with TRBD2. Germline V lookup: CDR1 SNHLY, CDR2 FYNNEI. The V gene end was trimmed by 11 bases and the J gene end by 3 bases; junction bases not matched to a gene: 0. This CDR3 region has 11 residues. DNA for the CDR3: TGTGCCGGGGGGGACACCGGGGAGCTGTTTTTT. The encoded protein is CAGGDTGELFF. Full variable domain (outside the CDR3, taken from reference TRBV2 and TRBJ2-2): EPEVTQTPSHQVTQMGQEVILRCVPISNHLYFYWYRQILGQKVEFLVSFYNNEISEKSEIFDDQFSVERPDGSNFTLKIRSTKLEDSAMYFCAGGDTGELFFGEGSRLTVL.